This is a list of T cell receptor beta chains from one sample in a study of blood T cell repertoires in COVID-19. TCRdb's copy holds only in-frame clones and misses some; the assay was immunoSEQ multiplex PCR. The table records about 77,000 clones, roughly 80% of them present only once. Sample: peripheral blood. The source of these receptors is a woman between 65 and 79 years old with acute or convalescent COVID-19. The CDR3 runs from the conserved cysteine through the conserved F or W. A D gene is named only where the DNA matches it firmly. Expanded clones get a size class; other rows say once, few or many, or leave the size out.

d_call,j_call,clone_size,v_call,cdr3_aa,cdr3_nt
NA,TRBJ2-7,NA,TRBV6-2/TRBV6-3,CASSYSTRPYEQYF,TGTGCCAGCAGTTACTCGACTAGACCCTACGAGCAGTACTTC
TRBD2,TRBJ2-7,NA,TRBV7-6,CASSLVGGGQNEQYF,TGTGCCAGCAGCTTAGTTGGGGGGGGTCAGAACGAGCAGTACTTC
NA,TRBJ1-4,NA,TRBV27,CASSYLTRGEEKLFF,TGTGCCAGCAGTTACCTAACCCGGGGTGAAGAAAAACTGTTTTTT
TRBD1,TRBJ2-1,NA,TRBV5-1,CASSLGQGSRKEQFF,TGCGCCAGCAGCTTGGGACAGGGTAGTAGGAAGGAGCAGTTCTTC
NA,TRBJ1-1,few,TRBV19,CASSWGRGNTEAFF,TGTGCCAGTAGTTGGGGCAGGGGAAACACTGAAGCTTTCTTT
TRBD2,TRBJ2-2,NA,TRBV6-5,CASSYGGAGELFF,TGTGCCAGCAGTTACGGGGGGGCCGGGGAGCTGTTTTTT
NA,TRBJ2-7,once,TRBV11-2,CASSPGVSYEQYF,TGTGCCAGCAGCCCAGGGGTTTCCTACGAGCAGTACTTC
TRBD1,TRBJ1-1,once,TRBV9,CASSPWDRWNTEAFF,TGTGCCAGCAGCCCTTGGGACAGGTGGAACACTGAAGCTTTCTTT
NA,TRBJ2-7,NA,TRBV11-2,CASSHEAPYEQYF,TGTGCCAGCAGCCACGAGGCTCCTTACGAGCAGTACTTC
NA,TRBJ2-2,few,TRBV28,CASRRYRVDTGELFF,TGTGCCAGCAGGCGATACAGGGTAGACACCGGGGAGCTGTTTTTT
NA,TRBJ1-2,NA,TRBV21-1,CASSPPAHARDYGYTF,TGTGCCAGCAGCCCCCCCGCGCACGCCAGGGACTATGGCTACACCTTC
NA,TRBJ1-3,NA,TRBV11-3,CASSLGQPGNTIYF,TGTGCCAGCAGCTTAGGGCAACCTGGAAACACCATATATTTT
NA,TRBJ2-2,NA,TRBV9,CASSVVITGELFF,TGTGCCAGCAGCGTAGTTATTACCGGGGAGCTGTTTTTT
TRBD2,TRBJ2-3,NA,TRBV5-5,CASSFPSGVPAQYF,TGTGCCAGCAGCTTTCCTAGCGGGGTTCCAGCGCAGTATTTT
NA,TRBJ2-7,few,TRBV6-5,CASSYNSFYEQYF,TGTGCCAGCAGTTACAACAGCTTCTACGAGCAGTACTTC
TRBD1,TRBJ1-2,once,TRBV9,CASSTRTGTNYGYTF,TGTGCCAGCAGCACTCGGACAGGGACTAACTATGGCTACACCTTC
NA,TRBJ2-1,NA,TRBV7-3,CASSRTPDNEQFF,TGTGCCAGCAGCAGGACTCCCGACAATGAGCAGTTCTTC
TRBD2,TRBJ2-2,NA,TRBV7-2,CASSRLAANTGELFF,TGTGCCAGCAGCCGGCTAGCGGCGAACACCGGGGAGCTGTTTTTT
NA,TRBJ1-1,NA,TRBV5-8,CASRSWSGVEAFF,TGTGCCAGCAGGTCATGGAGCGGGGTTGAAGCTTTCTTT
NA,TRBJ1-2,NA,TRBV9,CASSAGALGQLSYGYTF,TGTGCCAGCAGCGCCGGAGCCCTCGGACAACTGAGCTATGGCTACACCTTC
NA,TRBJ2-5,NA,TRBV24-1,CATSDLSGDETQYF,TGTGCCACCAGTGATTTGTCAGGGGATGAGACCCAGTACTTC
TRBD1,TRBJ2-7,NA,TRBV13,CASSPDRSYEQYF,TGTGCCAGCAGCCCGGACAGGAGCTACGAGCAGTACTTC
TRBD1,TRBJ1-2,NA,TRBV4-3,CASSLRQGASYGYTF,TGCGCCAGCAGTTTGAGACAGGGGGCGAGCTATGGCTACACCTTC
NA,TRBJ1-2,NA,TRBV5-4,CASSLAGGNYGYTF,TGTGCCAGCAGCTTGGCCGGGGGAAACTATGGCTACACCTTC
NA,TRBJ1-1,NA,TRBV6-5,CASINQAGGWTEAFF,TGTGCCAGCATCAATCAAGCGGGGGGTTGGACTGAAGCTTTCTTT
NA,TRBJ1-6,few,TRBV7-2,CASSSSPTAAANSPLHF,TGTGCCAGCAGCTCATCACCCACAGCGGCGGCAAATTCACCCCTCCACTTT
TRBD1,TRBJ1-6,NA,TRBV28,CASGWGPGQGVSPLHF,TGTGCCAGCGGTTGGGGACCGGGACAGGGTGTTTCACCCCTCCACTTT
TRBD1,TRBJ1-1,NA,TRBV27,CASSSYDRGEAFF,TGTGCCAGCAGTTCCTACGACAGGGGGGAAGCTTTCTTT
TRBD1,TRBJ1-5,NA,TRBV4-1,CASSQTRQGAQPQHF,TGCGCCAGCAGCCAGACCCGACAGGGGGCTCAGCCCCAGCATTTT
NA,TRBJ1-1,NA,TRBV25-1,CASSDQGLNTEAFF,TGTGCCAGCAGTGATCAGGGCTTGAACACTGAAGCTTTCTTT
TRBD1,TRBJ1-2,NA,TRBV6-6,CASLGTGVINYGYTF,TGTGCCAGCCTGGGGACAGGGGTTATAAACTATGGCTACACCTTC
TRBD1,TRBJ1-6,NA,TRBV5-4,CASSAGQNNSPLHF,TGTGCCAGCAGCGCGGGACAGAATAATTCACCCCTCCACTTT
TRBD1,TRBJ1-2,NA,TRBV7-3,CASSTDRTYGYTF,TGTGCCAGCAGCACGGACAGGACTTATGGCTACACCTTC
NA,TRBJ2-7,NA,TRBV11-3,CASSSLYGGQGNEQYF,TGTGCCAGCAGCAGCCTGTATGGTGGCCAGGGGAACGAGCAGTACTTC
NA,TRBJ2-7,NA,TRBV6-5,CASSPDRGGRQYF,TGTGCCAGCAGTCCCGATAGGGGGGGGAGGCAGTACTTC
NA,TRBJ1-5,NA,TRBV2,CACGTQPRQPQHF,TGTGCCTGCGGGACCCAACCCAGGCAGCCCCAGCATTTT
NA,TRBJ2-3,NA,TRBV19,CASSMRADTQYF,TGTGCCAGTAGTATGAGGGCAGATACGCAGTATTTT
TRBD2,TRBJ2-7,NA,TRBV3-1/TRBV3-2,CASSQWGGDEQYF,TGTGCCAGCAGCCAATGGGGGGGGGACGAGCAGTACTTC
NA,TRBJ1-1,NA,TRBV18,CASSPPPGDTEAFF,TGTGCCAGCTCACCACCCCCGGGGGACACTGAAGCTTTCTTT
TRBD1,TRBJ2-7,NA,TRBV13,CASSLDRQGYEQYF,TGTGCCAGCAGCTTAGACCGACAGGGCTACGAGCAGTACTTC
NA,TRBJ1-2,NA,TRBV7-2,CASSLGQVSYGYTF,TGTGCCAGCAGCTTAGGACAGGTATCCTATGGCTACACCTTC
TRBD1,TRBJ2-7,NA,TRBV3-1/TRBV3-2,CASSRAGGQGAYEQYF,TGTGCCAGCAGCCGAGCAGGGGGACAGGGTGCCTACGAGCAGTACTTC
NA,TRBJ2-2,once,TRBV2,CASSPPDTGELFF,TGTGCCAGCAGCCCCCCCGACACCGGGGAGCTGTTTTTT
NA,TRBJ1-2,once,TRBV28,CASTRGASYGYTF,TGTGCCAGCACGCGGGGAGCTAGCTATGGCTACACCTTC
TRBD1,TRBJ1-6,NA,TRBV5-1,CASSENAGQANSPLHF,TGCGCCAGCAGCGAGAACGCGGGACAGGCAAATTCACCCCTCCACTTT
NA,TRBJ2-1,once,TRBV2,CASSVETYNEQFF,TGTGCCAGCAGTGTAGAGACTTACAATGAGCAGTTCTTC
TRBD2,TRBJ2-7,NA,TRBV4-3,CASSQLYSGGSSYEQYF,TGCGCCAGCAGCCAACTTTATAGCGGGGGGAGCTCCTACGAGCAGTACTTC
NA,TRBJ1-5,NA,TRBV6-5,CASSYGQNQPQHF,TGTGCCAGCAGTTACGGCCAGAATCAGCCCCAGCATTTT
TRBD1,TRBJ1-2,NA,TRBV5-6,CASSLWGQGGGYTF,TGTGCCAGCAGCTTGTGGGGACAGGGGGGTGGCTACACCTTC
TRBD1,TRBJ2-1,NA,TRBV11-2,CASSTGTGVDNEQFF,TGTGCCAGCAGCACGGGGACAGGGGTTGACAATGAGCAGTTCTTC
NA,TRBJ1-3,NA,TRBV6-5,CASSSAGAGNTIYF,TGTGCCAGCAGTTCCGCGGGGGCTGGAAACACCATATATTTT
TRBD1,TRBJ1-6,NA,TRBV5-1,CASSAAQGGNSPLHF,TGCGCCAGCAGCGCCGCACAGGGGGGGAATTCACCCCTCCACTTT
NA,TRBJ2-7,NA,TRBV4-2,CASSPLAGESTEQYF,TGTGCCAGCAGCCCCTTGGCGGGCGAGAGTACCGAGCAGTACTTC
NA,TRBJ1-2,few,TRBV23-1,CARGGTRPVVYGYTF,TGCGCCAGGGGGGGGACAAGGCCGGTGGTGTATGGCTACACCTTC
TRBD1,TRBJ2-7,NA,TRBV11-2,CASSPRTGNEQYF,TGTGCCAGCAGCCCCCGGACAGGGAACGAGCAGTACTTC
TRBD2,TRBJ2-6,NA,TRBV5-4,CASSLESAGVLSGANVLTF,TGTGCCAGCAGCTTGGAGTCAGCGGGGGTCCTCTCTGGGGCCAACGTCCTGACTTTC
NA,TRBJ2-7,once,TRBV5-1,CASSLEQNSYEQYF,TGCGCCAGCAGCTTGGAACAGAACTCCTACGAGCAGTACTTC